This is a list of T cell receptor beta chains from one sample in a study of cytomegalovirus exposure and HLA in healthy donors. Sequencing was performed with immunoSEQ multiplex PCR; in TCRdb, only in-frame clones are kept and a portion is missing. The sample contains about 130,000 clones, 79% of which appear only once. The material sequenced was PBMCs. These TCRs come from a man aged 40-50 years in good health and CMV-seropositive. Each CDR3 is given with its conserved first and last residue. D genes are given only for firm matches. The size of a clone is reported for some rows only, either as once, few or many, or as a class for expanded clones.

V gene,D gene,J gene,clone size,CDR3 DNA,CDR3 protein
TRBV6-1,-,TRBJ1-1,-,TGTGCCAGCAGTGTGGAGGGACGCACTGAAGCTTTCTTT,CASSVEGRTEAFF
TRBV7-9,-,TRBJ2-7,-,TGTTCCAGCAGCTACAGTTCCTACGAGCAGTACTTC,CSSSYSSYEQYF
TRBV6-6,TRBD1,TRBJ2-7,-,TGTGCCAGCAGTCCTCGGACAGGGCGGGCCGAGCAGTACTTC,CASSPRTGRAEQYF
TRBV15,-,TRBJ2-7,-,TGTGCCACCAGCAGAGGACAGGCCTCCTACGAGCAGTACTTC,CATSRGQASYEQYF
TRBV9,TRBD2,TRBJ2-1,-,TGTGCCAGCAGTGTAGCGGGGGACCTTTACAATGAGCAGTTCTTC,CASSVAGDLYNEQFF
TRBV18,TRBD1,TRBJ1-1,few,TGTGCCAGCTCACAGAATACAGGGGGCGACACTGAAGCTTTCTTT,CASSQNTGGDTEAFF
TRBV4-1,TRBD1,TRBJ1-1,-,TGCGCCAGCAGCCAGCGAGGGACAGGATCGGCTTTCTTT,CASSQRGTGSAFF
TRBV23-1,-,TRBJ2-3,-,TGCGCCAGCAGTCATTATGAGACAGATACGCAGTATTTT,CASSHYETDTQYF
TRBV28,TRBD1,TRBJ1-3,once,TGTGCCAGCAGGCTGCAACAGGGGGCGCTTGGAAACACCATATATTTT,CASRLQQGALGNTIYF
TRBV11-2,-,TRBJ2-1,-,TGTGCCAGCGATCTTGGGTGGGTCCTAGATGAGCAGTTCTTC,CASDLGWVLDEQFF
TRBV15,TRBD2,TRBJ2-2,-,TGTGCCACCAGCAAAAGACTAGCGGGACCCGGGGAGCTGTTTTTT,CATSKRLAGPGELFF
TRBV5-8,-,TRBJ1-1,-,TGTGCCAGCAGCTTGGCCTATAGTAGGGAGTTT,CASSLAYSREF